This T cell receptor beta chain is drawn from a study of beta chain features in type 1 diabetes. Background on the study: The study found patients and healthy donors alike in age, gender and cell yields. Study-wide results and limits: All four CD4+ subsets of Type 1 diabetes patients contained TCRB CDR3s that were moderately but significantly shorter. cDNA sequencing could over-represent cells with high TCR expression.

To note about this clone: Its antigen is not known.

In germline, CDR1 is GTSNPN, CDR2 SVGIG (reference sequence). The CDR3 totals 15 residues. Trimming pared 1 base from V and 0 bases from J, leaving 11 bases between. The isolated RNA, all of it, was reverse transcribed, so expressed TCRB transcripts were what got sequenced. An average around 3.3 million reads came from naive, central memory and regulatory T cell samples. The assay was immunoSEQ multiplex PCR, and TCRdb's table has in-frame clones only and misses some. Of roughly 180,000 clones listed, 7.5% to 8.5% are singletons. The sequencing sample was made of central memory CD4+ T cells from blood. The V gene is TRBV30, the J gene TRBJ2-3; D might be TRBD1 (5 bases). The sequence was collected from a man aged 18 to 30 with type 1 diabetes. In DNA form, the CDR3 reads TGTGCCTGGAGTGAAAAGGGGCAGAGCACAGATACGCAGTATTTT. This encodes CAWSEKGQSTDTQYF. Using reference TRBV30 and TRBJ2-3 for the parts outside the CDR3, the full variable domain is SQTIHQWPATLVQPVGSPLSLECTVEGTSNPNLYWYRQAAGRGLQLLFYSVGIGQISSEVPQNLSASRPQDRQFILSSKKLLLSDSGFYLCAWSEKGQSTDTQYFGPGTRLTVL.